This T cell receptor beta chain was recorded in a study of immune cell composition in non-small cell lung cancer. Study as a whole: Most cases were lung adenocarcinoma or squamous cell carcinoma.

Points from the study as a whole: Smoking pack-years did not significantly correlate with tumour TCR-beta clonality. In adenocarcinoma, maximal tumour-associated clone frequency tracked TIL tumour reactivity.

Normal lung was sampled as far from the tumour as possible, at least 3 cm. Germline trimming cut 5 bases from V and 3 bases from J; bases unmatched to any gene: 7. The CDR3 has 15 amino acids. CDR1 and CDR2 from the germline V gene are MDHEN and SYDVKM. As regards this clone: Its antigen is still unknown.

Measured with immunoSEQ multiplex PCR; TCRdb has only the in-frame clones, and not every one. Of 1,500 to 2,000 clones detected, 70% appear once; the ten largest clones hold roughly 18%. The chain has TRBV28 and TRBJ1-2, with 9 bases matching TRBD1. The specimen sequenced was non-adjacent lung tissue. The sequence was obtained from a human donor with non-small cell lung cancer. The chain's CDR3 is CASSHRDRADYGYTF. The CDR3 DNA reads as TGTGCCAGCAGTCACCGGGACAGGGCTGACTATGGCTACACCTTC.